What follows is one T cell receptor (beta chain) and its context. This clone's antigen is unknown. Nothing much larger sits one base from this clone, and base qualities are not available. Stable Graves' hyperthyroidism was defined as the absence of progression to ophthalmopathy over 18 months of follow-up. Hyperthyroidism patients were newly diagnosed, had a disease duration of under 2 months, and were aged 18 to 65 years. The study excluded patients with uncontrolled infections, other autoimmune diseases, pregnancy or lactation. Diagnoses were established on the basis of clinical symptoms, serum thyroxine and TRAb, thyroid ultrasound, and orbital computed tomography. Ficoll-Paque density gradient centrifugation was used to isolate PBMCs from around 10 ml of fresh peripheral blood. Total RNA was extracted with Trizol reagent, and quality was checked on an Agilent 2100 Bioanalyzer. The record originates from a study of T cells in Graves' hyperthyroidism and ophthalmopathy (dated by TCRdb to about 2019). Study-wide context: Peripheral blood was collected at initial diagnosis, before any treatment. A discovery cohort of around 98 patients, roughly 43 with Graves' ophthalmopathy and 55 to 60 with stable Graves' hyperthyroidism, was used to find distinguishing TCR V-J signatures. An independent validation cohort of under 20 hyperthyroidism patients and about 16 patients who later progressed to ophthalmopathy tested prospective prediction of ophthalmopathy. The 75 to 100 discovery patients were divided at random into training and test sets in a 7:3 ratio. The study also compared thyroid tissue and blood T-cell repertoires from several Graves' hyperthyroidism patients. After sampling, hyperthyroidism patients received methimazole starting at 30 mg daily, and ophthalmopathy patients received high-dose intravenous methylprednisolone. The paper reports TCR Vbeta CDR3 sequencing of approximately 140 peripheral blood samples: 43 ophthalmopathy, fewer than 80 hyperthyroidism and 17 progressor patients.

The paper as a whole reports these results and caveats: No statistical method was used to set the sample size in advance, and investigators knew the group allocation. A 13 V-J signature model separated ophthalmopathy from stable hyperthyroidism, with around 88% sensitivity and 81% to 82% specificity in cross-validation and 80%/75% in testing. During validation, the model predicted progression to ophthalmopathy a median of about 5.9 months ahead of onset, with more than 60% sensitivity and 72.22% specificity. Blood samples also contained most of the expanded thyroid clonotypes (frequency above 0.001), which suggests that blood repertoires may reflect thyroid immune responses.

Amplification of TCR beta CDR3 regions was carried out from RNA transcripts. For the first round of RT-PCR on the TCR CDR3, the HTBI primer set was used together with the Qiagen OneStep RT-PCR kit. Libraries were constructed in a second round of multiplex PCR, after which size selection and purification were carried out. The libraries were sequenced on an Illumina HiSeq2000 using paired-end 100 bp reads. The paper's processing steps were these. Raw data were processed with SOAPnuke, discarding reads with adapters, uncalled bases, mean Phred below 15, or no exact constant-primer or identifier match. High-quality paired reads were merged using COPE v1.2.5, and each unique nucleotide sequence was defined as a clonotype. MiTCR v1.1 was used to align clonotypes to the IMGT TRBV, TRBD and TRBJ reference segments. The analysis was restricted to V-J combinations with a frequency above 0.0001, which together covered over 99% of the repertoires. A TCS score was defined as the ratio between F50 (clonal expansion) and ExV (chaos), using BLOSUM62-based TCRdist between CDR3 peptides within each V-J. Welch's t-statistics and random forest reduced some 510 V-J features to some 14, which were used in a naive Bayes classifier (R e1071). The Morisita-Horn index was used to measure how similar the thyroid and blood repertoires were. In-frame beta chains were kept once TCRdb had trimmed the public reads at Q25 with fastp and called clones with MiXCR. Records with the same CDR3 protein are collapsed into one entry carrying the most frequent genes and DNA. V and J calls and clone size were set by TCRdb, not the authors. The sample table lists hundreds of thousands of distinct CDR3 sequences, 35% to 40% of them with a count of one. The top ten constitute roughly 8.3% of the sample.

Per the germline V gene, ENHRY is the CDR1 and SYGVKD is the CDR2. The CDR3 holds 16 amino acids from the cysteine to the phenylalanine. The retained sequence is limited to the CDR3, 48 bases, with the frame set at the first base. Trimming costs V 2 bases and J 7 bases, and their ends lie 20 bases apart. Sequenced: blood. The chain couples TRBV10-3 to TRBJ1-1; TRBD1 is perhaps the D gene, given 6 matching bases. This sequence originates from a man younger than 35 with Graves' hyperthyroidism. The encoded CDR3 is CAISEGGPQGSVEAFF. The DNA reads as follows: TGTGCCATCAGTGAGGGGGGGCCCCAAGGGTCGGTTGAAGCTTTCTTT.